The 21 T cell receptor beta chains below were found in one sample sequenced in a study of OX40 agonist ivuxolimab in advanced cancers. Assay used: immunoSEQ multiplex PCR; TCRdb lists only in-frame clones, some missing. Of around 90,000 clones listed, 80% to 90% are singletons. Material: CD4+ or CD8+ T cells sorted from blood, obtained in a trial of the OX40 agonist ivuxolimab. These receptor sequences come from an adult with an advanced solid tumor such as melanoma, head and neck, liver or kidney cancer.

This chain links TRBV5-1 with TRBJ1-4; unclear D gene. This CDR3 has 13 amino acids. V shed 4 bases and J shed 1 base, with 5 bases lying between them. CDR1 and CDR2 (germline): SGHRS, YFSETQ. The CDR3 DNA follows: TGCGCCAGCAGCCCGGGAACTAATGAAAAACTGTTTTTT. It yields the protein CASSPGTNEKLFF.

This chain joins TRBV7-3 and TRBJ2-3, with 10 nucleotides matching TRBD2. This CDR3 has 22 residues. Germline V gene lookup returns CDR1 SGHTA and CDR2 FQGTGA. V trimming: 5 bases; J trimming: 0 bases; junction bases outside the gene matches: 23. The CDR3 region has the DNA TGTGCCAGCAGCCGTGATGCCTCTAGCGGGAGAGAAACTACCACTAGCACAGATACGCAGTATTTT. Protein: CASSRDASSGRETTTSTDTQYF.

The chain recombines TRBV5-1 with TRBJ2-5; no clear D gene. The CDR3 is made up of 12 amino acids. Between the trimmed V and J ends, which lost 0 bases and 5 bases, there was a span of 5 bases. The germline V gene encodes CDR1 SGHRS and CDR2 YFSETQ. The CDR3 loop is CASSLGMETQYF. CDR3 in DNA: TGCGCCAGCAGCTTGGGAATGGAGACCCAGTACTTC.

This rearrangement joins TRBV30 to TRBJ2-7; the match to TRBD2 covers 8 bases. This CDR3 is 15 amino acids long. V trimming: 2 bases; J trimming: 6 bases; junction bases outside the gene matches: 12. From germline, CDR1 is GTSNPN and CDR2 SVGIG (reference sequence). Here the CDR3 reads CAWSSTGTSFREQYF. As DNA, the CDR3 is TGTGCCTGGAGTTCCACCGGGACTAGTTTTCGCGAGCAGTACTTC.

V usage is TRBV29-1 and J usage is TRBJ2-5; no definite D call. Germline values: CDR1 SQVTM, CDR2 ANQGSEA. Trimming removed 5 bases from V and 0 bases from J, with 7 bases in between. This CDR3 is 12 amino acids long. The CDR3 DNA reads TGCAGCGTTCGGGTAAACCAAGAGACCCAGTACTTC. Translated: CSVRVNQETQYF. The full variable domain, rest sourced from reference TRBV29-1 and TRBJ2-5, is SAVISQKPSRDICQRGTSLTIQCQVDSQVTMMFWYRQQPGQSLTLIATANQGSEATYESGFVIDKFPISRPNLTFSTLTVSNMSPEDSSIYLCSVRVNQETQYFGPGTRLLVL.

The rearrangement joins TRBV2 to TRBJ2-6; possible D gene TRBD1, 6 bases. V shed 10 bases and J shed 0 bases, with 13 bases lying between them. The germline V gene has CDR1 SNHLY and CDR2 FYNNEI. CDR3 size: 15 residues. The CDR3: CATLWDTSGANVLTF. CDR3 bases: TGTGCCACCCTCTGGGACACCTCTGGGGCCAACGTCCTGACTTTC.

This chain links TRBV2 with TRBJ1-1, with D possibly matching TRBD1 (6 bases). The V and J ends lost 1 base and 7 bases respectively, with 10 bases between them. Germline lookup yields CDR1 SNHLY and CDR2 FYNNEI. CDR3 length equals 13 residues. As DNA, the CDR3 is TGTGCCAGCAGTGAAGGGACAGCTCTTGAAGCTTTCTTT. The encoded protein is CASSEGTALEAFF.

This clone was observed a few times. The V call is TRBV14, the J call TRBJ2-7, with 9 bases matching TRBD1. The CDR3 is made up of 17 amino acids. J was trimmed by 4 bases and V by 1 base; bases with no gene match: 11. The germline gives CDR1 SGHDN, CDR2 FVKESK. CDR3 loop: CASSQGLGQGGAYEQYV. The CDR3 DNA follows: TGTGCCAGCAGCCAAGGTTTGGGACAGGGCGGGGCGTACGAGCAGTACGTC.

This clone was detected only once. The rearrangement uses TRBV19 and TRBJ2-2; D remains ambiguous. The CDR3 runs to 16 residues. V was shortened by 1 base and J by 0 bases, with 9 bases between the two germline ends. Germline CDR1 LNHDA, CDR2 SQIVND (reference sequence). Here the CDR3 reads CASSIGGPSNTGELFF. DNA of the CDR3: TGTGCCAGTAGTATAGGCGGCCCCTCGAACACCGGGGAGCTGTTTTTT.

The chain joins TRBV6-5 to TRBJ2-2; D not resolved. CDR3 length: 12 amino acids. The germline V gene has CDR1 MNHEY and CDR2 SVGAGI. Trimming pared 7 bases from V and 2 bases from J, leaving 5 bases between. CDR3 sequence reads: CASMHNTGELFF. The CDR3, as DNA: TGTGCCAGCATGCACAACACCGGGGAGCTGTTTTTT.

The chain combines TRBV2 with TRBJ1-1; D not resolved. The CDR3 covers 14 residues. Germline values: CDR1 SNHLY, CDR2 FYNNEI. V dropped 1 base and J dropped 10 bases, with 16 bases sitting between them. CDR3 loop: CASSEGQRLIVAFF. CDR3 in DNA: TGTGCCAGCAGTGAAGGACAAAGACTAATAGTAGCTTTCTTT.

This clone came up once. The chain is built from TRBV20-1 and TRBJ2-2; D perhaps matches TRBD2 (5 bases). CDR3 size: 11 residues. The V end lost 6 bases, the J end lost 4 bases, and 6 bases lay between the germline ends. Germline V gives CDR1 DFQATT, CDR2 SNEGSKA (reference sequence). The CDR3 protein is CSAEGTGELFF. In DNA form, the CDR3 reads TGCAGTGCAGAGGGCACCGGGGAGCTGTTTTTT.

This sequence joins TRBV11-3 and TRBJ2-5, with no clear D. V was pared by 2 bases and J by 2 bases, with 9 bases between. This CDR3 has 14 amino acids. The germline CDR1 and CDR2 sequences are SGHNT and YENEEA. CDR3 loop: CASSLNAVQETQYF. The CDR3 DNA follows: TGTGCCAGCAGCTTAAATGCGGTACAAGAGACCCAGTACTTC. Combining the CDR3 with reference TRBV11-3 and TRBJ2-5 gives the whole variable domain EAGVVQSPRYKIIEKKQPVAFWCNPISGHNTLYWYLQNLGQGPELLIRYENEEAVDDSQLPKDRFSAERLKGVDSTLKIQPAELGDSAVYLCASSLNAVQETQYFGPGTRLLVL.

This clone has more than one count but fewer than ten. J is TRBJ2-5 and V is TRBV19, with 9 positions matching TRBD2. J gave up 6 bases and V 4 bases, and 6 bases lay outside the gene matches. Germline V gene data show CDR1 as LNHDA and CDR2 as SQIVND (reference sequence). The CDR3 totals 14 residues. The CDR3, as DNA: TGTGCCAGTAGTACGCCGGGACTAGCACAGACCCAGTACTTC. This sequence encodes CASSTPGLAQTQYF.

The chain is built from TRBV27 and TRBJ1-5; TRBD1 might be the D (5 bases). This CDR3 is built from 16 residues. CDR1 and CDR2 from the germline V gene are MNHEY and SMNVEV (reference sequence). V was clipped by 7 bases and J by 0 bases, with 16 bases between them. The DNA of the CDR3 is TGTGCCAGCAACCTACAGGCTCCCTATAGCAATCAGCCCCAGCATTTT. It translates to CASNLQAPYSNQPQHF.

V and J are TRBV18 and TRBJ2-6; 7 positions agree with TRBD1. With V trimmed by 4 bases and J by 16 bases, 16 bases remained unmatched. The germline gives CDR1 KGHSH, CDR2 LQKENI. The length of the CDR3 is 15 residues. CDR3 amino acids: CASSLDRERGGMLTF. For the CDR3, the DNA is TGTGCCAGCTCACTAGACAGGGAAAGGGGCGGCATGCTGACTTTC.

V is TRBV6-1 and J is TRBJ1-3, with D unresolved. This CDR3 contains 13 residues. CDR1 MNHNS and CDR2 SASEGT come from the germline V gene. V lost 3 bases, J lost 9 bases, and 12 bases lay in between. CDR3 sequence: CASSDALLGTIYF. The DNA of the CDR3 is TGTGCCAGCAGTGATGCCCTCCTCGGCACCATATATTTT.

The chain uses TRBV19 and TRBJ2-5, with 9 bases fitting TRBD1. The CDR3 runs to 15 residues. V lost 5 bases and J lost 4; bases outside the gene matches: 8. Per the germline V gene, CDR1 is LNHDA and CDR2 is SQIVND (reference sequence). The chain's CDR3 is CASSARTGVLETQYF. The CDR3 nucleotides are TGTGCCAGTAGTGCCAGGACAGGGGTTTTAGAGACCCAGTACTTC. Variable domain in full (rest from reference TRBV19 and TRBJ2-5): DGGITQSPKYLFRKEGQNVTLSCEQNLNHDAMYWYRQDPGQGLRLIYYSQIVNDFQKGDIAEGYSVSREKKESFPLTVTSAQKNPTAFYLCASSARTGVLETQYFGPGTRLLVL.

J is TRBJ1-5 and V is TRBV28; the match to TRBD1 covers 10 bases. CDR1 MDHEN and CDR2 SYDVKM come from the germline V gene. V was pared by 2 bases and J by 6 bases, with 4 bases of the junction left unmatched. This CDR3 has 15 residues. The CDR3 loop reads CASSLETGGTQPQHF. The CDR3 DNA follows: TGTGCCAGCAGTTTAGAGACAGGGGGCACTCAGCCCCAGCATTTT.

The CDR3 region has the DNA TGTGCCAGCAGCCTCCTTGGTACGCAGTATTTT. Translation gives CASSLLGTQYF. The chain couples TRBV7-9 to TRBJ2-3, with D unresolved. CDR3 length equals 11 residues. Trimming shortened V by 5 bases and J by 8 bases, and 8 bases separated the two germline ends. The germline gives CDR1 SEHNR, CDR2 FQNEAQ (reference sequence).

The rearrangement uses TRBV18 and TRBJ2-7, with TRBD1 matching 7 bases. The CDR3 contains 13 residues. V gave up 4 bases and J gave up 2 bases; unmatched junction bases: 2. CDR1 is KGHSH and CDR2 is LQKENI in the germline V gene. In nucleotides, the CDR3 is TGTGCCAGCTCACGGGACAGCACCTACGAGCAGTACTTC. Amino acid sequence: CASSRDSTYEQYF.